The following is a T cell receptor (beta chain) sequence with its context. As yet, its antigen is unknown. This sample is part of a study of shared clonotypes between healthy human individuals. About the study: Samples came from a couple of female and a few male donors aged 18 to 49. Study outcomes and limitations: Investigators expected sequencing depth to affect clonotype sharing among donors.

Donors were healthy HIV-negative adults without recent acute infections or vaccinations. V shed 4 bases, J shed 4 bases, and the junction held 10 bases outside the gene matches. This CDR3 contains 16 residues. From germline, CDR1 is MNHEY and CDR2 SVGAGI. For each subset, genomic DNA was distributed in equal portions over several immunoSEQ plates. Using immunoSEQ multiplex PCR, the repertoire was profiled, and TCRdb retains in-frame clones only, with some absent. Here the sample spans 2 million to 2.5 million clones, more than 85% being singletons. The source material was naive CD4+ T cells from PBMCs. The subset: CD45RA+ positively selected. The rearrangement uses TRBV6-5 and TRBJ2-3; 8 bases agree with TRBD1. This clonotype originated in a man younger than 35 in good health. Some clones in this sample may be carry-over from other donors' samples. CDR3 in DNA: TGTGCCAGCAGTTTGGGCAGGGGGCGGATTCCAGATACGCAGTATTTT. Translated, it gives CASSLGRGRIPDTQYF.